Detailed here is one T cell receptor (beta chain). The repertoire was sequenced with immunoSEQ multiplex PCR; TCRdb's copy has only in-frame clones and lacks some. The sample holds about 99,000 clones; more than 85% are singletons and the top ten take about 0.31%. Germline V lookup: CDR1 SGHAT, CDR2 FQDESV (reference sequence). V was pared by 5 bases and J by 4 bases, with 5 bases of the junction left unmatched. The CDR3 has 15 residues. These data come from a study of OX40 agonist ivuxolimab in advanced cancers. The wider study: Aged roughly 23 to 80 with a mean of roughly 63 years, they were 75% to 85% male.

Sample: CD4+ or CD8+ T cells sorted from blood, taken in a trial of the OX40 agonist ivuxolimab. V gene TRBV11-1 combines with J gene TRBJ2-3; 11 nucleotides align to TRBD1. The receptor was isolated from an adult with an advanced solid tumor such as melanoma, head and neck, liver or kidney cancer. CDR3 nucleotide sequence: TGTGCCAGCAGCCCAGGACAGGGGGCGTCAGATACGCAGTATTTT. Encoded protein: CASSPGQGASDTQYF.